These T cell receptor beta chains were read from a single sample in a study of CXCR3-negative and CXCR3-positive naive CD8 T cells. TCRdb reprocessed the 5' RACE reads and reports one entry per CDR3 protein, with no DNA. This sample contains some 150,000 distinct CDR3 sequences. The sample comprised naive CXCR3+ CD8+ T cells from blood. All receptors come from a human donor in good health. Some clones in this sample may be carry-over from other donors' samples. Both conserved end residues are part of each CDR3.

V gene: TRBV11-3; J gene: TRBJ2-5; CDR3 protein: CASSPFLGGGQETQYF
V gene: TRBV6-5; J gene: TRBJ2-1; CDR3 protein: CASSPGQGGLFDYNEQFF
V gene: TRBV28; J gene: TRBJ2-7; CDR3 protein: CASSYVRGPGQYF
V gene: TRBV29-1; J gene: TRBJ2-7; CDR3 protein: CSVNLLAGAFYEQYF
V gene: TRBV18; J gene: TRBJ1-1; CDR3 protein: CASSPDGQNTEAFF
V gene: TRBV3-1; J gene: TRBJ2-2; CDR3 protein: CASSQDLPRHGELFF
V gene: TRBV9; J gene: TRBJ2-7; CDR3 protein: CASRRLVGEQYF
V gene: TRBV5-6; J gene: TRBJ2-7; CDR3 protein: CASSFLSGYEQYF
V gene: TRBV4-1; J gene: TRBJ1-5; CDR3 protein: CASSQSWSLSNQPQHF
V gene: TRBV12-3/TRBV12-4; J gene: TRBJ2-1; CDR3 protein: CASKSGAHNEQFF
V gene: TRBV12-3/TRBV12-4; J gene: TRBJ2-7; CDR3 protein: CASRGGYAYEQYF
V gene: TRBV25-1; J gene: TRBJ2-7; CDR3 protein: CASSGSWTAPYEQYF
V gene: TRBV2; J gene: TRBJ2-4; CDR3 protein: CASSEVVGNIQYF
V gene: TRBV28; J gene: TRBJ2-1; CDR3 protein: CASSSPAGDEQFF
V gene: TRBV3-1; J gene: TRBJ2-7; CDR3 protein: CASSQRLSSYEQYF
V gene: TRBV30; J gene: TRBJ2-7; CDR3 protein: CACWGSVAYEQYF
V gene: TRBV6-6; J gene: TRBJ1-4; CDR3 protein: CASSAWGAANEKLFF
V gene: TRBV7-2; J gene: TRBJ1-2; CDR3 protein: CASSLGQGLAYGYTF
V gene: TRBV6-6; J gene: TRBJ1-1; CDR3 protein: CASSYSIEQANTEAFF
V gene: TRBV10-2; J gene: TRBJ2-6; CDR3 protein: CASSSLRHFSGANVLTF
V gene: TRBV5-1; J gene: TRBJ2-7; CDR3 protein: CASSLADRDHEQYF
V gene: TRBV12-5; J gene: TRBJ2-7; CDR3 protein: CASGLPTRTGGYEQYF
V gene: TRBV29-1; J gene: TRBJ2-7; CDR3 protein: CSVEDLHSGAAEQYF
V gene: TRBV30; J gene: TRBJ1-2; CDR3 protein: CAWSVQTGPDGYTF
V gene: TRBV2; J gene: TRBJ2-1; CDR3 protein: CASSEGKLGYNEQFF
V gene: TRBV4-3; J gene: TRBJ1-1; CDR3 protein: CASSQDSAGGDTEAFF
V gene: TRBV6-5; J gene: TRBJ2-7; CDR3 protein: CASSYATGQPYEQYF
V gene: TRBV6-5; J gene: TRBJ1-4; CDR3 protein: CASSQTSPTNEKLFF
V gene: TRBV20-1; J gene: TRBJ2-5; CDR3 protein: CSAPSGGSQETQYF
V gene: TRBV28; J gene: TRBJ2-7; CDR3 protein: CASRLLAGVGEQYF
V gene: TRBV20-1; J gene: TRBJ2-7; CDR3 protein: CSTTVPGPYEQYF
V gene: TRBV9; J gene: TRBJ2-5; CDR3 protein: CASSPRDSQETQYF
V gene: TRBV14; J gene: TRBJ2-2; CDR3 protein: CASSQSQRESITGELFF
V gene: TRBV7-9; J gene: TRBJ2-1; CDR3 protein: CASSTWTSGNTYNEQFF
V gene: TRBV12-3/TRBV12-4; J gene: TRBJ2-1; CDR3 protein: CASLTGTDNEQFF
V gene: TRBV28; J gene: TRBJ2-3; CDR3 protein: CASRPDRTSGVTGEDTQYF
V gene: TRBV3-1; J gene: TRBJ2-3; CDR3 protein: CASSLELGESPSTDTQYF
V gene: TRBV28; J gene: TRBJ2-1; CDR3 protein: CASSSPTYNEQFF